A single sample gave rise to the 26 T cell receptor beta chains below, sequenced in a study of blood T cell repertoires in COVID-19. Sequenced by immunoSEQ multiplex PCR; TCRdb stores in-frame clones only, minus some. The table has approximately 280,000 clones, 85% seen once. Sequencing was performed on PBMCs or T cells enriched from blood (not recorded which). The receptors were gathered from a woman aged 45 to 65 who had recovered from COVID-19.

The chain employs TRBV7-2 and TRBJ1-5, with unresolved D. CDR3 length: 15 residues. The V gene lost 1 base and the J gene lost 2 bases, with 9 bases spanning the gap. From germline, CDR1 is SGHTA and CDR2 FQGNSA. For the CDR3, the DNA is TGTGCCAGCAGCTTAGGGGTCGGGGGCAATCAGCCCCAGCATTTT. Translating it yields CASSLGVGGNQPQHF.

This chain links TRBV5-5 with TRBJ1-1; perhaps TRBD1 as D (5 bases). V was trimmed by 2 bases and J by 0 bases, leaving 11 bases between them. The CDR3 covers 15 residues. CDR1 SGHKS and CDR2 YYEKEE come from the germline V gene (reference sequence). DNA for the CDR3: TGTGCCAGCAGCTTTGGGGCAGAGATGAACACTGAAGCTTTCTTT. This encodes CASSFGAEMNTEAFF.

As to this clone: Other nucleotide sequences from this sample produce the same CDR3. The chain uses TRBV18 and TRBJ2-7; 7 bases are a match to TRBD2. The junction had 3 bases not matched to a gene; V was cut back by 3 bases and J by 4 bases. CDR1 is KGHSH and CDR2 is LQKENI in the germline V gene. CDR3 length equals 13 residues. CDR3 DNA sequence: TGTGCCAGCTCACCGTCGGGGGGTTACGAGCAGTACTTC. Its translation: CASSPSGGYEQYF.

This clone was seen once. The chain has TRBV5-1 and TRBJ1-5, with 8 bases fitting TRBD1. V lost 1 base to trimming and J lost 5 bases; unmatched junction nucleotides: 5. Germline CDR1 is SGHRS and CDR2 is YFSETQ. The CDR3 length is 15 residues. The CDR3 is CASSLTGGTYQPQHF. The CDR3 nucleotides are TGCGCCAGCAGCTTGACAGGGGGTACTTATCAGCCCCAGCATTTT.

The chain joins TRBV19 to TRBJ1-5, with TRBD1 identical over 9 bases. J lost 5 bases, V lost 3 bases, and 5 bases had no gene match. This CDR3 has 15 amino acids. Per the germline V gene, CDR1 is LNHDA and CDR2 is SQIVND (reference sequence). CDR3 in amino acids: CASSIRGQGDQPQHF. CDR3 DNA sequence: TGTGCCAGTAGTATCAGGGGACAGGGTGATCAGCCCCAGCATTTT.

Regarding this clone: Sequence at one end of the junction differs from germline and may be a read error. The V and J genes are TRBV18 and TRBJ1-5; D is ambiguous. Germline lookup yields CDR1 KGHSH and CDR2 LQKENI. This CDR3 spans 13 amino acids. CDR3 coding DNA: TGTGCCACCTCACAGAGCACCAATCAGCCCCAGCATTTT. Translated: CATSQSTNQPQHF. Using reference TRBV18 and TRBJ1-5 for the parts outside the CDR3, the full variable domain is NAGVMQNPRHLVRRRGQEARLRCSPMKGHSHVYWYRQLPEEGLKFMVYLQKENIIDESGMPKERFSAEFPKEGPSILRIQQVVRGDSAAYFCATSQSTNQPQHFGDGTRLSIL.

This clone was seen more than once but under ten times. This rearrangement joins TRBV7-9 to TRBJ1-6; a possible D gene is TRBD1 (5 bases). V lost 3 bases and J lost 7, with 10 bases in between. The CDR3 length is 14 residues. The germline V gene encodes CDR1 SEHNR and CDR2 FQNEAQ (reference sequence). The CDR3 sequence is CASSFTGDNSPLHF. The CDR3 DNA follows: TGTGCCAGCAGCTTTACGGGGGACAATTCACCCCTCCACTTT. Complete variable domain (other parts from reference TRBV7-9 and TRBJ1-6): DTGVSQNPRHKITKRGQNVTFRCDPISEHNRLYWYRQTLGQGPEFLTYFQNEAQLEKSRLLSDRFSAERPKGSFSTLEIQRTEQGDSAMYLCASSFTGDNSPLHFGNGTRLTVT.

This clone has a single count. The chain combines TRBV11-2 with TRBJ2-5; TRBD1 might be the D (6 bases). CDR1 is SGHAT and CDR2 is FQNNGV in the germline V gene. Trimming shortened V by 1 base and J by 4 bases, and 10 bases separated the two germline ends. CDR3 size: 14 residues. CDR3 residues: CASSLGPRGETQYF. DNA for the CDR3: TGTGCCAGCAGCTTAGGCCCCAGGGGAGAGACCCAGTACTTC.

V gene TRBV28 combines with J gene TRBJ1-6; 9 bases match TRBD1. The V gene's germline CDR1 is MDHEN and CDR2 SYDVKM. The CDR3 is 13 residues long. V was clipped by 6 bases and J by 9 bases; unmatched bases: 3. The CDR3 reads CASSSGQGSPLHF. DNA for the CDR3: TGTGCCAGCAGCTCGGGACAGGGTTCACCCCTCCACTTT. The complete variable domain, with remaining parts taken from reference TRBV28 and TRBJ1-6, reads DVKVTQSSRYLVKRTGEKVFLECVQDMDHENMFWYRQDPGLGLRLIYFSYDVKMKEKGDIPEGYSVSREKKERFSLILESASTNQTSMYLCASSSGQGSPLHFGNGTRLTVT.

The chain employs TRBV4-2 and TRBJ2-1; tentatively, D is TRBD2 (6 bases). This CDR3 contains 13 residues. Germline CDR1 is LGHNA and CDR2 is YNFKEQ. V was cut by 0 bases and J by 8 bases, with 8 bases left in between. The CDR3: CASSQDLAYEQFF. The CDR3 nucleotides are TGTGCCAGCAGCCAAGATCTAGCGTATGAGCAGTTCTTC.

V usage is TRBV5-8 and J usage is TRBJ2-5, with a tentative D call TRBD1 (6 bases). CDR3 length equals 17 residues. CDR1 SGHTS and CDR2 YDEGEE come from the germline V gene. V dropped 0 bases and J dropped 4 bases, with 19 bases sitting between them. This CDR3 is CASSLGDSPSRGETQYF. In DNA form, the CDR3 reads TGTGCCAGCAGCTTGGGAGACAGCCCGTCCAGGGGAGAGACCCAGTACTTC.

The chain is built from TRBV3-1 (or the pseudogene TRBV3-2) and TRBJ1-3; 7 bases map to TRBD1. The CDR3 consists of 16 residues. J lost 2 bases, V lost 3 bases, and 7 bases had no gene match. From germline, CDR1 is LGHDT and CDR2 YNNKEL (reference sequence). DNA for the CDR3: TGTGCCAGCAGCCACCCGACTAGGGGGCCTGGAAACACCATATATTTT. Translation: CASSHPTRGPGNTIYF.

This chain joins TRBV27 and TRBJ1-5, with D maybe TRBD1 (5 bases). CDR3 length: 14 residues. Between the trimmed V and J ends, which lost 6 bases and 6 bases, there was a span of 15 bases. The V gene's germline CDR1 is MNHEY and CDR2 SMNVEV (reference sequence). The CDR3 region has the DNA TGTGCCAGCAGCGGGGGGAGGGTAGGTCAGCCCCAGCATTTT. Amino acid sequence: CASSGGRVGQPQHF.

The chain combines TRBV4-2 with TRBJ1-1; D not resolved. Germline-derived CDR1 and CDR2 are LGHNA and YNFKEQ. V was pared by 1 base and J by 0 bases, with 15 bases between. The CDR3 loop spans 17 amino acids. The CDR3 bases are TGTGCCAGCAGCCAAGGATACCTAGACGAGATGAACACTGAAGCTTTCTTT. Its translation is CASSQGYLDEMNTEAFF.

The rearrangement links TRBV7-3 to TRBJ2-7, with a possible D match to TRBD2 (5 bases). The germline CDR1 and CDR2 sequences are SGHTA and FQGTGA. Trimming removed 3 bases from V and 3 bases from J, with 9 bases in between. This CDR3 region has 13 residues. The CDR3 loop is CASSFAGGYEQYF. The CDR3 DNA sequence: TGTGCCAGCAGCTTTGCCGGAGGCTACGAGCAGTACTTC.

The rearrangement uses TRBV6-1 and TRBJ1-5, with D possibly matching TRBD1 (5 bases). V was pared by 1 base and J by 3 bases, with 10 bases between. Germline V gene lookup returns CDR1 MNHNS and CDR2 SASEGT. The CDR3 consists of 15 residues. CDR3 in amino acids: CASSEVDNYNQPQHF. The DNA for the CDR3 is TGTGCCAGCAGTGAAGTGGACAATTACAATCAGCCCCAGCATTTT.

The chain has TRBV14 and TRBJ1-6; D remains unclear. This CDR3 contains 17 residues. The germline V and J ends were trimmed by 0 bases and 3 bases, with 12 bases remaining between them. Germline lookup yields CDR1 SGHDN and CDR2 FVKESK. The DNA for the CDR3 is TGTGCCAGCAGCCAAGAATTTATCGGGATCTATAATTCACCCCTCCACTTT. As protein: CASSQEFIGIYNSPLHF.

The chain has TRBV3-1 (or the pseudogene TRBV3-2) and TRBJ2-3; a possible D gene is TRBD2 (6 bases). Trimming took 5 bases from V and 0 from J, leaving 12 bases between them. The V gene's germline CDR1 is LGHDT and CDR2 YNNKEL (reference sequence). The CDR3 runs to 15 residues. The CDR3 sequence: CASSGGTGSTDTQYF. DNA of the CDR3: TGTGCCAGCAGCGGCGGGACTGGAAGCACAGATACGCAGTATTTT.

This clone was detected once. As DNA, the CDR3 is TGTGCCAGCAGTTTCGTCAACGGGCCCCAGCATTTT. Translated, it gives CASSFVNGPQHF. This chain links TRBV27 with TRBJ1-5; the D is unclear. Germline-derived CDR1 and CDR2 are MNHEY and SMNVEV (reference sequence). The CDR3 is 12 amino acids. Trimming pared 3 bases from V and 9 bases from J, leaving 9 bases between.

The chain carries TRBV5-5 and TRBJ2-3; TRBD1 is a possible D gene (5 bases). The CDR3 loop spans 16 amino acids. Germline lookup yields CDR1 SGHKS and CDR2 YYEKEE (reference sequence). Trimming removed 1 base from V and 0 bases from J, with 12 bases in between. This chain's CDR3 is CASSLFHDSSTDTQYF. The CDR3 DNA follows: TGTGCCAGCAGCTTGTTTCACGACAGTAGCACAGATACGCAGTATTTT.

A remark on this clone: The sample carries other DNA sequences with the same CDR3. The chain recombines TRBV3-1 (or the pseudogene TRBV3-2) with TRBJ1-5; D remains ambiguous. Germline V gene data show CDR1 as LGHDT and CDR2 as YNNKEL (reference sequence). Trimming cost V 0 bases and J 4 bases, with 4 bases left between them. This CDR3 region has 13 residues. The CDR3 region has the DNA TGTGCCAGCAGCCAAGATTCTAATCAGCCCCAGCATTTT. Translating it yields CASSQDSNQPQHF.

The DNA for the CDR3 is TGTGCCAGCAGCTTAACAGGGAGCTCCTACAATGAGCAGTTCTTC. Its protein is CASSLTGSSYNEQFF. The chain combines TRBV27 with TRBJ2-1, with D perhaps matching TRBD1 (6 bases). The CDR3 length is 15 residues. Germline V gene lookup returns CDR1 MNHEY and CDR2 SMNVEV (reference sequence). Trimming shortened V by 6 bases and J by 0 bases, and 12 bases separated the two germline ends.

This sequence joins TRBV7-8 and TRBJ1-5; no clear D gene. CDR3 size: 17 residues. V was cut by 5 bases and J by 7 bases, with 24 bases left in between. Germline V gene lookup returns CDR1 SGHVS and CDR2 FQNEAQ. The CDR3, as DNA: TGTGCCAGCAGCCCCGAGGGCTATGGGGTCTTGGGCCAGCCCCAGCATTTT. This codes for CASSPEGYGVLGQPQHF.

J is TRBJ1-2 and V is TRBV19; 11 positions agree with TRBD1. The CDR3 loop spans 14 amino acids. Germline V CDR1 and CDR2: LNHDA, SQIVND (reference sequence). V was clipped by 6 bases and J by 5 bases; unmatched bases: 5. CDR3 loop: CASSPGTGGYGYTF. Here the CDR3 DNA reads TGTGCCAGTAGCCCCGGGACAGGGGGGTATGGCTACACCTTC.

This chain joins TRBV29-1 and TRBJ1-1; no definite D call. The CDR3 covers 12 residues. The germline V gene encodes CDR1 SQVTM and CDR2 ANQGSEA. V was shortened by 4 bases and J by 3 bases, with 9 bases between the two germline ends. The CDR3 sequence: CSVVSEDTEAFF. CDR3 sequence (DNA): TGCAGCGTTGTTTCAGAGGACACTGAAGCTTTCTTT.

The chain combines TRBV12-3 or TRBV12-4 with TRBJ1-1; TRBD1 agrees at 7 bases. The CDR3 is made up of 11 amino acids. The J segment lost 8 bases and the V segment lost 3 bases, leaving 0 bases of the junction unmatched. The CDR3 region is CASSLTGEAFF. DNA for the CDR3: TGTGCCAGCAGTTTGACAGGGGAAGCTTTCTTT.